Below are 23 T cell receptor beta chains sequenced from a single sample in a study of PD-1 blockade in classical Hodgkin lymphoma. The assay was immunoSEQ multiplex PCR, and TCRdb's table has in-frame clones only and misses some. The profile covers 100,000 to 130,000 clones, with roughly nine tenths appearing a single time and just under 20% taken by the ten largest. Brentuximab vedotin exposure varied among the patients, all of whom had relapsed after autologous stem cell transplantation. The specimen was peripheral blood mononuclear cells (PBMCs), collected before the second cycle of nivolumab. These receptors all stem from a human donor with classical Hodgkin lymphoma.

The chain has TRBV2 and TRBJ2-1; 9 bases line up with TRBD2. Germline-derived CDR1 and CDR2 are SNHLY and FYNNEI. J was trimmed by 4 bases and V by 6 bases; bases with no gene match: 7. CDR3 size: 15 residues. The CDR3 bases are TGTGCCAGCAGCACTAGCGGGCGTGATTACAATGAGCAGTTCTTC. Translating it yields CASSTSGRDYNEQFF.

This sequence joins TRBV18 and TRBJ1-1; the D gene is possibly TRBD1 (6 bases). The CDR3 covers 15 residues. Germline V gives CDR1 KGHSH, CDR2 LQKENI. V was trimmed by 6 bases and J by 4 bases, leaving 18 bases between them. The DNA for the CDR3 is TGTGCCAGCTCCGGGGGGGCGGGCTTGGGCACTGAAGCTTTCTTT. Its protein product is CASSGGAGLGTEAFF.

This rearrangement joins TRBV19 to TRBJ2-1; D ambiguous. The CDR3 spans 11 residues. The V gene lost 11 bases and the J gene lost 7 bases, with 12 bases spanning the gap. Per the germline V gene, CDR1 is LNHDA and CDR2 is SQIVND (reference sequence). The chain's CDR3 is CAGGPRNEQFF. In DNA, the CDR3 is TGTGCCGGCGGTCCTCGAAATGAGCAGTTCTTC. Based on the CDR3 plus reference TRBV19 and TRBJ2-1, the full variable domain is DGGITQSPKYLFRKEGQNVTLSCEQNLNHDAMYWYRQDPGQGLRLIYYSQIVNDFQKGDIAEGYSVSREKKESFPLTVTSAQKNPTAFYLCAGGPRNEQFFGPGTRLTVL.

The rearrangement uses TRBV27 and TRBJ2-5, with a possible D match to TRBD1 (5 bases). Deletions cut 3 bases from V and 1 base from J, with 9 bases between. CDR1 and CDR2 from the germline V gene are MNHEY and SMNVEV (reference sequence). The CDR3 is 14 amino acids. The CDR3: CASSFVDTQETQYF. As DNA, the CDR3 is TGTGCCAGCAGTTTTGTGGACACCCAAGAGACCCAGTACTTC.

This clone was seen only a few times. The chain carries TRBV2 and TRBJ2-1; 7 nucleotides line up with TRBD2. Germline values: CDR1 SNHLY, CDR2 FYNNEI. The junction had 12 bases not matched to a gene; V was cut back by 6 bases and J by 7 bases. This CDR3 contains 15 residues. CDR3 bases: TGTGCCAGCAGCGACCGCGGACTAGATCTTAATGAGCAGTTCTTC. It translates to CASSDRGLDLNEQFF.

This clone was recorded a few times. The chain uses TRBV19 and TRBJ2-5; D remains ambiguous. V was pared by 5 bases and J by 1 base, with 8 bases between. The CDR3 consists of 13 residues. Germline V gives CDR1 LNHDA, CDR2 SQIVND (reference sequence). CDR3 nucleotides: TGTGCCAGTAGTTTAACGTTCCAAGAGACCCAGTACTTC. Amino acid sequence: CASSLTFQETQYF.

This clone was detected a few times. Here the CDR3 DNA reads TGTGCCAGTAGTACCAAAGGGGGACCAGATCAGCCCCAGCATTTT. Translated: CASSTKGGPDQPQHF. The gene calls are TRBV19 and TRBJ1-5; a weak D match, TRBD1 (6 bases). Germline V gene data show CDR1 as LNHDA and CDR2 as SQIVND (reference sequence). The CDR3 extends over 15 amino acids. V was pared by 4 bases and J by 5 bases, with 15 bases between. The complete variable domain, with remaining parts taken from reference TRBV19 and TRBJ1-5, reads DGGITQSPKYLFRKEGQNVTLSCEQNLNHDAMYWYRQDPGQGLRLIYYSQIVNDFQKGDIAEGYSVSREKKESFPLTVTSAQKNPTAFYLCASSTKGGPDQPQHFGDGTRLSIL.

CDR3: CASSRWTGRNTEAFF. The CDR3 region has the DNA TGTGCCAGTAGTAGATGGACAGGGCGGAACACTGAAGCTTTCTTT. The chain joins TRBV19 to TRBJ1-1; 8 bases map to TRBD1. Germline CDR1 is LNHDA and CDR2 is SQIVND (reference sequence). This CDR3 region has 15 residues. The J segment lost 1 base and the V segment lost 4 bases, leaving 5 bases of the junction unmatched.

The chain carries TRBV11-1 and TRBJ2-5; D gene unclear. The CDR3 is 12 residues long. Trimming cost V 1 base and J 4 bases, with 4 bases left between them. The germline V gene encodes CDR1 SGHAT and CDR2 FQDESV (reference sequence). The CDR3 spells CASSLDGETQYF. The CDR3 DNA is TGTGCCAGCAGCTTAGACGGAGAGACCCAGTACTTC.

This clone has a single count. This rearrangement joins TRBV9 to TRBJ2-7; TRBD1 agrees at 9 bases. CDR1 is SGDLS, CDR2 YYNGEE, per germline. V shed 1 base, J shed 6 bases, and the junction held 11 bases outside the gene matches. This CDR3 has 16 amino acids. The CDR3: CASSVTHGTGNGEQYF. The CDR3 region has the DNA TGTGCCAGCAGCGTAACCCACGGGACAGGGAATGGCGAGCAGTACTTC.

In this sample, this clone turned up once. The chain combines TRBV28 with TRBJ1-5, with 8 bases aligning to TRBD1. The V gene end was trimmed by 3 bases and the J gene end by 7 bases; junction bases not matched to a gene: 8. The CDR3 extends over 15 amino acids. Germline lookup yields CDR1 MDHEN and CDR2 SYDVKM. CDR3 loop: CASSFSDRGMQPQHF. CDR3 nucleotides: TGTGCCAGCAGTTTCTCTGACAGGGGTATGCAGCCCCAGCATTTT.

The genes are TRBV28 and TRBJ2-4, with D perhaps matching TRBD2 (6 bases). This CDR3 spans 17 amino acids. The germline V and J ends were trimmed by 2 bases and 9 bases, with 23 bases remaining between them. Per germline, CDR1 MDHEN and CDR2 SYDVKM. CDR3 nucleotides: TGTGCCAGCAGTTTAAATGTTGGGAGCAGCGGGTTGAGCATTCAGTACTTC. Translation: CASSLNVGSSGLSIQYF. The whole variable domain, filled in from reference TRBV28 and TRBJ2-4, reads DVKVTQSSRYLVKRTGEKVFLECVQDMDHENMFWYRQDPGLGLRLIYFSYDVKMKEKGDIPEGYSVSREKKERFSLILESASTNQTSMYLCASSLNVGSSGLSIQYFGAGTRLSVL.

The sample holds a few counts of this clone. This chain connects TRBV28 to TRBJ1-2; TRBD1 is a possible D gene (5 bases). CDR1 is MDHEN, CDR2 SYDVKM, per germline. This CDR3 contains 13 residues. Trimming removed 5 bases at V and 8 bases at J, with 15 bases between. The CDR3: CASSLLEGMGYTF. The CDR3, as DNA: TGTGCCAGCAGTCTCCTAGAGGGGATGGGCTACACCTTC.

This clone came up a few times. V and J are TRBV10-1 and TRBJ1-2; no reliable D call. There are 14 residues in the CDR3. V was trimmed by 0 bases and J by 2 bases, leaving 7 bases between them. CDR1 is WNHNN, CDR2 SYGVQD, per germline (reference sequence). The CDR3 protein is CASSESGNNYGYTF. The CDR3 DNA sequence: TGCGCCAGCAGTGAGTCAGGGAACAACTATGGCTACACCTTC.

This rearrangement joins TRBV9 to TRBJ2-5; D gene uncertain. The V gene lost 3 bases and the J gene lost 5 bases, with 8 bases spanning the gap. CDR1 is SGDLS, CDR2 YYNGEE, per germline. CDR3 length: 12 amino acids. The CDR3 region is CASSEVEETQYF. The CDR3 bases are TGTGCCAGCAGCGAGGTGGAGGAGACCCAGTACTTC.

This chain links TRBV6-5 with TRBJ2-1; 7 bases align to TRBD1. Trimming took 7 bases from V and 4 from J; bases not matched to a gene: 4. In germline, CDR1 is MNHEY, CDR2 SVGAGI. CDR3 length: 13 residues. The CDR3 DNA is TGTGCCAGCAATCTACAGGGGTACAATGAGCAGTTCTTC. It translates to CASNLQGYNEQFF.

This chain joins TRBV29-1 and TRBJ1-1; perhaps TRBD1 as D (6 bases). V lost 2 bases, J lost 5 bases, and 6 bases lay in between. The germline V gene encodes CDR1 SQVTM and CDR2 ANQGSEA. This CDR3 region has 11 residues. The DNA for the CDR3 is TGCAGCGTTGAACAGGGGACTGAAGCTTTCTTT. Amino acid sequence: CSVEQGTEAFF.

The rearrangement uses TRBV19 and TRBJ1-5, with no clear D. CDR3 length: 14 residues. Germline V gene data show CDR1 as LNHDA and CDR2 as SQIVND (reference sequence). Trimming took off 2 bases at V and 1 base at J, with 6 bases between the two ends. CDR3 DNA: TGTGCCAGTAGTATAAGCCGAAGCAATCAGCCCCAGCATTTT. This sequence encodes CASSISRSNQPQHF. Full variable domain (missing parts from reference TRBV19 and TRBJ1-5): DGGITQSPKYLFRKEGQNVTLSCEQNLNHDAMYWYRQDPGQGLRLIYYSQIVNDFQKGDIAEGYSVSREKKESFPLTVTSAQKNPTAFYLCASSISRSNQPQHFGDGTRLSIL.

The genes are TRBV2 and TRBJ2-3; 10 bases are a match to TRBD2. J was trimmed by 0 bases and V by 6 bases; bases with no gene match: 9. Germline V lookup: CDR1 SNHLY, CDR2 FYNNEI. CDR3 length: 17 amino acids. CDR3 sequence reads: CASRTSGTIASTDTQYF. The DNA for the CDR3 is TGTGCCAGCAGAACTAGCGGGACGATAGCTAGCACAGATACGCAGTATTTT.

This clone was counted a single time. The genes are TRBV5-4 and TRBJ2-1, with 14 positions matching TRBD2. Germline values: CDR1 SGHNT, CDR2 YYREEE (reference sequence). This CDR3 is built from 15 residues. V shed 3 bases and J 7 bases; nucleotides not matched to a gene: 3. CDR3 nucleotides: TGTGCCAGCAGCTCCGGGACTAGCGGGAGTAATGAGCAGTTCTTC. This gives the protein CASSSGTSGSNEQFF.

The genes are TRBV5-4 and TRBJ2-7, with D hard to call. The germline CDR1 and CDR2 sequences are SGHNT and YYREEE (reference sequence). V dropped 6 bases and J dropped 5 bases, with 18 bases sitting between them. The CDR3 spans 14 residues. DNA of the CDR3: TGTGCCAGCACACGGAAGGATGGGCTCCACGAGCAGTACTTC. It specifies CASTRKDGLHEQYF. Filled out from reference TRBV5-4 and TRBJ2-7, the complete variable domain reads ETGVTQSPTHLIKTRGQQVTLRCSSQSGHNTVSWYQQALGQGPQFIFQYYREEENGRGNFPPRFSGLQFPNYSSELNVNALELDDSALYLCASTRKDGLHEQYFGPGTRLTVT.

The chain uses TRBV29-1 and TRBJ2-7; no clear D gene. There are 12 residues in the CDR3. V shed 5 bases and J shed 3 bases, with 11 bases lying between them. Germline V CDR1 and CDR2: SQVTM, ANQGSEA. The CDR3 region has the DNA TGCAGCGTTCGGTACAACATCTACGAGCAGTACTTC. Encoded protein: CSVRYNIYEQYF.

This clone was seen once. The V and J genes are TRBV4-2 and TRBJ2-1, with 12 positions matching TRBD2. CDR3 size: 23 residues. Unmatched junction bases numbered 25, after V lost 0 bases and J lost 7 bases. The germline V gene encodes CDR1 LGHNA and CDR2 YNFKEQ. The chain's CDR3 is CASSQDQIGVWTSGVRGVNEQFF. In nucleotides, the CDR3 is TGTGCCAGCAGCCAAGATCAGATTGGAGTTTGGACTAGCGGGGTTAGAGGGGTGAATGAGCAGTTCTTC.